The 6 T cell receptor beta chains below were found in one sample sequenced in a study of cytotoxic CD8 clonotypes in ibrutinib-treated CLL (dated by TCRdb to the early 2020s). Libraries came from the immunoSEQ multiplex PCR assay. In TCRdb, the immuneACCESS table is reduced to in-frame sequences with V and J assigned. These tables do not hold every clone; where another copy was compared, an unresolved V gene accounts for under half, and the others remain unexplained. This sample gives roughly 18,000 clones in total; roughly 80% of them show up just once. Together, the top ten hold about 5.8% of the sample. This material consisted of PBMCs, taken before ibrutinib treatment. The origin of the receptors is a human donor with chronic lymphocytic leukemia.

This clone is classed as medium-sized. Other DNA sequences in the same sample also yield this CDR3. The chain joins TRBV6-1 to TRBJ1-2, with 7 bases lining up with TRBD1. Trimming removed 2 bases from V and 6 bases from J; junction bases left unmatched: 6. The length of the CDR3 is 14 residues. Germline CDR1 and CDR2: MNHNS and SASEGT. This CDR3 is CASSENRGRDGYTF. The CDR3 coding sequence is TGTGCCAGCAGTGAAAATAGGGGGCGTGATGGCTACACCTTC.

The chain is built from TRBV10-3 and TRBJ1-2, with 7 bases that match TRBD1. Trimming at V came to 0 bases and at J to 2 bases, leaving 6 bases not matched to a gene. Germline loops: CDR1 ENHRY, CDR2 SYGVKD. There are 16 residues in the CDR3. The CDR3 spells CAISESFDRVNYGYTF. Written as DNA, the CDR3 is TGTGCCATCAGTGAGTCCTTTGACAGGGTAAACTATGGCTACACCTTC.

As regards this clone: This sample also contains other DNA sequences that code for the same CDR3. The V call is TRBV4-3, the J call TRBJ1-2; no firm D call. This CDR3 region has 15 residues. CDR1 is LGHNA, CDR2 YSLEER, per germline. Trimming took 1 base from V and 0 from J, leaving 9 bases between them. As DNA, the CDR3 is TGCGCCAGCAGCCAAGCGGAGGCAGCTAACTATGGCTACACCTTC. It yields the protein CASSQAEAANYGYTF.

V gene TRBV7-9 combines with J gene TRBJ1-1; D possibly corresponds to TRBD1 (6 bases). The germline V and J ends were trimmed by 4 bases and 1 base, with 13 bases remaining between them. The CDR3 has 15 residues. Germline V CDR1 and CDR2: SEHNR, FQNEAQ (reference sequence). The CDR3 here is CASSSMTGENTEAFF. CDR3 bases: TGTGCCAGCAGCTCTATGACAGGAGAGAACACTGAAGCTTTCTTT.

This chain uses TRBV21-1 with TRBJ1-6; TRBD1, the table's D call, lacks a check against the DNA. TRBV21-1 constitutes a pseudogene. The CDR3 length is 17 residues. In nucleotides, the CDR3 is TGTGCCAGCAGCCCAAATACCCAACAGGGGAGGCATTCACCCCTCCACTTT. Protein sequence: CASSPNTQQGRHSPLHF.

The chain couples TRBV18 to TRBJ1-1; TRBD1 agrees at 7 bases. J was trimmed by 5 bases and V by 5 bases; bases with no gene match: 11. Germline loops: CDR1 KGHSH, CDR2 LQKENI. The CDR3 is 15 residues long. The CDR3 loop is CASSGNYRGGTEAFF. The CDR3 DNA reads as TGTGCCAGCTCAGGGAACTACAGGGGAGGAACTGAAGCTTTCTTT.